The source of this T cell receptor beta chain is a study of response to subunit inactivated influenza vaccine. V was pared by 3 bases and J by 2 bases, with 8 bases between. The CDR3 is 13 residues long. The V gene's germline CDR1 is SGHVS and CDR2 FQNEAQ. This clonotype was observed once. What it recognizes is unknown. Findings and caveats of the study: T cells newly recruited by each seasonal influenza vaccination are few, the authors suggested.

Via MiXCR, TCRdb re-called the RT-PCR reads, giving one row per CDR3 protein. Among some 800,000 distinct CDR3 sequences, roughly 20% were seen once, and the ten largest hold 10%. The chain has TRBV7-8 and TRBJ2-7; no reliable D call. The sample here was PBMCs from blood, taken 5 days after vaccination. This sequence was found in a man between 50 and 59 years old who received an inactivated influenza vaccine. The DNA of the CDR3 is TGTGCCAGCAGCTTTGTCGGAACCTACGAGCAGTACTTC. Translating gives CASSFVGTYEQYF. The whole variable domain, filled in from reference TRBV7-8 and TRBJ2-7, reads GAGVSQSPRYKVAKRGQDVALRCDPISGHVSLFWYQQALGQGPEFLTYFQNEAQLDKSGLPSDRFFAERPEGSVSTLKIQRTQQEDSAVYLCASSFVGTYEQYFGPGTRLTVT.